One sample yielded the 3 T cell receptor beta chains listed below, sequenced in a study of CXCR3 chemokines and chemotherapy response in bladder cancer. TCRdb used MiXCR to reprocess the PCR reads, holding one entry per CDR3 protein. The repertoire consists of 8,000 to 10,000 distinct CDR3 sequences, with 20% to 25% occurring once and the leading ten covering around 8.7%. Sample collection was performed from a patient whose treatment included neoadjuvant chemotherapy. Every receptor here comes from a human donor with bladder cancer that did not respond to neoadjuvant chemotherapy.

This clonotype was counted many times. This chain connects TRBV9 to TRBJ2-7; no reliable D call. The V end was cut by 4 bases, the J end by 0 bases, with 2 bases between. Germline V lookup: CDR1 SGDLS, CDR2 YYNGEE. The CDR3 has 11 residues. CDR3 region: CASSSSYEQYF. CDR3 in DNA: TGTGCCAGCAGCTCCTCCTACGAGCAGTACTTC.

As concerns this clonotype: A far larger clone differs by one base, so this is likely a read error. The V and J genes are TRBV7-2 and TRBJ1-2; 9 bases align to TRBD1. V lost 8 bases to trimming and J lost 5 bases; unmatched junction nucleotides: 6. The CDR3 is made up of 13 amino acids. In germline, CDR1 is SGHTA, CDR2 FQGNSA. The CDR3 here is CASGPGTGYGYTF. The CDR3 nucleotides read TGTGCCAGCGGCCCCGGGACAGGGTATGGCTACACCTTC.

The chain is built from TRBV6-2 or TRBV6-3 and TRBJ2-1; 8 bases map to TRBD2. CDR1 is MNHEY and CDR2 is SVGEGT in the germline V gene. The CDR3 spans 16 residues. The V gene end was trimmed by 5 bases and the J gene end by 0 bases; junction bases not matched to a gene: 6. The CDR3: CASSRPGGASYNEQFF. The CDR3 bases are TGTGCCAGCAGTCGCCCCGGGGGGGCCTCCTACAATGAGCAGTTCTTC.